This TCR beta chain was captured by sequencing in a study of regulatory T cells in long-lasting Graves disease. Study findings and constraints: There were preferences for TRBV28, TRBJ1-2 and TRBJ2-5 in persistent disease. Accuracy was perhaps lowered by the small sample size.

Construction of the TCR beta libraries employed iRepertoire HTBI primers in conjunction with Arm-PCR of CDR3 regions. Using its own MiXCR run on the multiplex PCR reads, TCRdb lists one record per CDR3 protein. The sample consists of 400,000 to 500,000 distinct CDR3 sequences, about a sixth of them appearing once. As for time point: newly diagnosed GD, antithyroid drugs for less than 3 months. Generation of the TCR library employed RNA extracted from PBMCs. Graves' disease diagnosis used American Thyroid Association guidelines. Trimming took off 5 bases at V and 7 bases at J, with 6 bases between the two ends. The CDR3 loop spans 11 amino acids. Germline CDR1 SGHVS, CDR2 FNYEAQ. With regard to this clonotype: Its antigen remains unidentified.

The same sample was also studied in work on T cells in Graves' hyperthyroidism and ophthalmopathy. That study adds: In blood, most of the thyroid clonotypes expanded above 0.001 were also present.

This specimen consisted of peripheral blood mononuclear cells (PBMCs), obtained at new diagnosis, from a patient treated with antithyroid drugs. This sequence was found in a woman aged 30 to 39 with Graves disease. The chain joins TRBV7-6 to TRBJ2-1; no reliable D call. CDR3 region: CASSRQNEQFF. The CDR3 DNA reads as TGTGCCAGCAGCAGACAAAATGAGCAGTTCTTC.